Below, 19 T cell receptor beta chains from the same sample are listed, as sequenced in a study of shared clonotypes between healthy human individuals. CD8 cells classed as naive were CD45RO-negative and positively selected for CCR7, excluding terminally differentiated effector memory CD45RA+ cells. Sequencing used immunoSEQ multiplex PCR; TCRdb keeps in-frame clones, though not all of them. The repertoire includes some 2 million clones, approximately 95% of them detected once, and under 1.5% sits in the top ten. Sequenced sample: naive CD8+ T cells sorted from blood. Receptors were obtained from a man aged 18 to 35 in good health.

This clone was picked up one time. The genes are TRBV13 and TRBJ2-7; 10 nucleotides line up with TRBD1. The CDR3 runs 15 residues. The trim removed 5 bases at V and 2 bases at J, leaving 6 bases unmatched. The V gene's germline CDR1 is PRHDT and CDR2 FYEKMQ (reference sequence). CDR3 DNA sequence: TGTGCCAGCAGCACCTGGACAGGGGGAACCTACGAGCAGTACTTC. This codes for CASSTWTGGTYEQYF.

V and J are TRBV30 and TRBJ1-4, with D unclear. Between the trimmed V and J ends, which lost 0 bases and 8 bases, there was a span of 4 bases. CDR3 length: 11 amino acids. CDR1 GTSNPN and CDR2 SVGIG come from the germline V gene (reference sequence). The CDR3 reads CAWSVDEKLFF. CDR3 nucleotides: TGTGCCTGGAGTGTAGACGAAAAACTGTTTTTT.

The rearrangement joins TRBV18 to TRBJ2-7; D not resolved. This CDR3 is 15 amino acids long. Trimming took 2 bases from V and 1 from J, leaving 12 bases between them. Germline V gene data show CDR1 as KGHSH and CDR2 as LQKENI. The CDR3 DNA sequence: TGTGCCAGCTCACCATGGATACCTGGATCCTACGAGCAGTACTTC. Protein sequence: CASSPWIPGSYEQYF.

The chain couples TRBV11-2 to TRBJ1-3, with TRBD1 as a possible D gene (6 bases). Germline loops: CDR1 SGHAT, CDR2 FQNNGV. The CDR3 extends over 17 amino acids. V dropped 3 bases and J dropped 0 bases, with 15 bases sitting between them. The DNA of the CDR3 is TGTGCCAGCAGCTTTGGACAGATTACTTACTCTGGAAACACCATATATTTT. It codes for CASSFGQITYSGNTIYF.

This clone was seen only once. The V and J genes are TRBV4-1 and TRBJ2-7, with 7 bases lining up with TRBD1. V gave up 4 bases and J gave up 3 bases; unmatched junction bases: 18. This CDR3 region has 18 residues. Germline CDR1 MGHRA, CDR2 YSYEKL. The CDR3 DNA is TGCGCCAGCAGCCGCACACTTCCCGGACAGGTACTATTCTACGAGCAGTACTTC. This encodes CASSRTLPGQVLFYEQYF.

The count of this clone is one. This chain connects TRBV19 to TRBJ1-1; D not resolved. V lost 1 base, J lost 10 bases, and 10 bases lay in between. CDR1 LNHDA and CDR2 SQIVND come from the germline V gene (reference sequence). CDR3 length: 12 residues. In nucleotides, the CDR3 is TGTGCCAGTAGTATAGGGGCGGATAGAGCTTTCTTT. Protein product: CASSIGADRAFF.

CDR3 DNA: TGCGCCAGCAGCCAAGGGCGGGGCCTCTCCTACGAGCAGTACTTC. This translates into CASSQGRGLSYEQYF. This sequence joins TRBV4-3 and TRBJ2-7; D may be TRBD2 (6 bases). V was clipped by 1 base and J by 0 bases, with 10 bases between them. Germline V lookup: CDR1 LGHNA, CDR2 YSLEER. The CDR3 loop spans 15 amino acids.

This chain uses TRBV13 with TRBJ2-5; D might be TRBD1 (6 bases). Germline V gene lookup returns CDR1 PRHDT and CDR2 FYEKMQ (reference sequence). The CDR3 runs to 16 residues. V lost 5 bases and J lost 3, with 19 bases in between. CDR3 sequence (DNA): TGTGCCAGCAGCCCGGGCAGGGGCGAGGTAAAAGAGACCCAGTACTTC. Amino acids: CASSPGRGEVKETQYF. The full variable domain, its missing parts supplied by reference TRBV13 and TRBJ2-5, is AAGVIQSPRHLIKEKRETATLKCYPIPRHDTVYWYQQGPGQDPQFLISFYEKMQSDKGSIPDRFSAQQFSDYHSELNMSSLELGDSALYFCASSPGRGEVKETQYFGPGTRLLVL.

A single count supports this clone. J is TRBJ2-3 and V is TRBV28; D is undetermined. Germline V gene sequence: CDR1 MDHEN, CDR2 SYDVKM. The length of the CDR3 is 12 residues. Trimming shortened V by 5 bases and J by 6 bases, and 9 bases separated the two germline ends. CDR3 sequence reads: CASSDPSDTQYF. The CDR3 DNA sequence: TGTGCCAGCAGTGACCCCTCCGATACGCAGTATTTT.

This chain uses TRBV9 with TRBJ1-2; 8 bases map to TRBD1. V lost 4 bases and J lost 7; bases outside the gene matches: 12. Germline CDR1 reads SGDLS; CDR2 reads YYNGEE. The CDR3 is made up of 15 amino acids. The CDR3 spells CASSRPTGEARGYTF. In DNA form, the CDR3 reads TGTGCCAGCAGCCGTCCGACAGGGGAAGCTCGTGGCTACACCTTC.

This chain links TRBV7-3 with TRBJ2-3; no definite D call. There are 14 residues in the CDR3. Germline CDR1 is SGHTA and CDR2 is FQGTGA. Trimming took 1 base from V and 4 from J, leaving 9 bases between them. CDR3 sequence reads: CASSLIPGPDTQYF. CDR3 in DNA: TGTGCCAGCAGCTTAATCCCTGGCCCAGATACGCAGTATTTT.

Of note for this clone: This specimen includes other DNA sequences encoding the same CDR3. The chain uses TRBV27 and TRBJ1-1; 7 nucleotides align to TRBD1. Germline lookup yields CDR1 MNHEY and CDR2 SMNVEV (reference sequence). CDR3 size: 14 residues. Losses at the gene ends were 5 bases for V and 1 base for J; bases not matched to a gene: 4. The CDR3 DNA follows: TGTGCCAGCAGTCTCACAGGGGCGAACACTGAAGCTTTCTTT. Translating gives CASSLTGANTEAFF.

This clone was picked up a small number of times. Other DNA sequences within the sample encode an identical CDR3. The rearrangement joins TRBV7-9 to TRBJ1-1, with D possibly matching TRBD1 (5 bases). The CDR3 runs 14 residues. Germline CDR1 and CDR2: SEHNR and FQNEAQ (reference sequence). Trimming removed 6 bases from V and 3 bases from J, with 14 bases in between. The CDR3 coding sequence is TGTGCCAGCAGTCCGGTGCGGGGGGACACTGAAGCTTTCTTT. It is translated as CASSPVRGDTEAFF.

CDR3 sequence: CASSLLGIAGESYEQYF. The CDR3 coding sequence is TGTGCCAGCAGTTTATTAGGCATAGCAGGGGAATCCTACGAGCAGTACTTC. This rearrangement joins TRBV27 to TRBJ2-7, with D perhaps TRBD1 (6 bases). Between the trimmed V and J ends, which lost 1 base and 1 base, there was a span of 17 bases. Germline CDR1 and CDR2: MNHEY and SMNVEV (reference sequence). The CDR3 runs to 17 residues.

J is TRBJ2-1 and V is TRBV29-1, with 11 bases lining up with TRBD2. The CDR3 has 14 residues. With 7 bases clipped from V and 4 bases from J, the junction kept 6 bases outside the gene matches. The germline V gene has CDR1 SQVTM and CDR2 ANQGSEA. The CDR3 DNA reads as TGCAGCGCCCCGGGACTAGCGGAATACAATGAGCAGTTCTTC. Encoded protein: CSAPGLAEYNEQFF.

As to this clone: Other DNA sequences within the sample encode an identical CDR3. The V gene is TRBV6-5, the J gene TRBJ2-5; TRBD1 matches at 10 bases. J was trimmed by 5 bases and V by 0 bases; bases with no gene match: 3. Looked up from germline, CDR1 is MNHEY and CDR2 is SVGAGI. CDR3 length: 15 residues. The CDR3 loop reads CASSYSTGGVETQYF. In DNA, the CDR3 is TGTGCCAGCAGTTACTCGACAGGGGGCGTCGAGACCCAGTACTTC.

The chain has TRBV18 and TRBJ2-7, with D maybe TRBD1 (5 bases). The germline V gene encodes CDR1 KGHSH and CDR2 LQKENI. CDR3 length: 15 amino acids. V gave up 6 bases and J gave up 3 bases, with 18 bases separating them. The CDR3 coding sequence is TGTGCCAGCTCGCCATCCACAGACAGATACTACGAGCAGTACTTC. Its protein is CASSPSTDRYYEQYF.

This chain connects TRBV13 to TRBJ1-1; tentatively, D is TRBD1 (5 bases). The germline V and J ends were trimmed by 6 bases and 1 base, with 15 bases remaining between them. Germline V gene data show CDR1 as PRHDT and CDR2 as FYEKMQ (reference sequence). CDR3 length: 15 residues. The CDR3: CASRGLQAGNTEAFF. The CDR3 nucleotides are TGTGCCAGCAGGGGACTTCAGGCCGGGAACACTGAAGCTTTCTTT. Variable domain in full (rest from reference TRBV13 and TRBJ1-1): AAGVIQSPRHLIKEKRETATLKCYPIPRHDTVYWYQQGPGQDPQFLISFYEKMQSDKGSIPDRFSAQQFSDYHSELNMSSLELGDSALYFCASRGLQAGNTEAFFGQGTRLTVV.

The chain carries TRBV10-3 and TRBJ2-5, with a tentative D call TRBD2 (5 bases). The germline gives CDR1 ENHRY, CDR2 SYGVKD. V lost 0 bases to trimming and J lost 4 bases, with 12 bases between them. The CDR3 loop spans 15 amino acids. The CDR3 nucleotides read TGTGCCATCAGTGAGTCGAGGCCTAGCCTAGAGACCCAGTACTTC. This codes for CAISESRPSLETQYF.